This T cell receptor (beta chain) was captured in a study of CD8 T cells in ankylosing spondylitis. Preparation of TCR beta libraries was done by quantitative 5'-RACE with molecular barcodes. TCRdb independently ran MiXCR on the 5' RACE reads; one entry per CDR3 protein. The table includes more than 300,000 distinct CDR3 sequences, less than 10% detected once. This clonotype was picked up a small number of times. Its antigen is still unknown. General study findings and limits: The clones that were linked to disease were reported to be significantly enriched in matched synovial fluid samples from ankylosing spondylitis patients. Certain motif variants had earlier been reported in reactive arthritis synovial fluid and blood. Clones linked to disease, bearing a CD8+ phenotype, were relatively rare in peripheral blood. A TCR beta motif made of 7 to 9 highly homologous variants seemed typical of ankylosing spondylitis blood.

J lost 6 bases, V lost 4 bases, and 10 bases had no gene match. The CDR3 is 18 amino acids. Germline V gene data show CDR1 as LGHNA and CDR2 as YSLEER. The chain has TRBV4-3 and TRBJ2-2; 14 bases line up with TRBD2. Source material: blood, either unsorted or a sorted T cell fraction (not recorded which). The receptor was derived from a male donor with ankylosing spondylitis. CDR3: CASSPVAPGLAGAGELFF. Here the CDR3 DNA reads TGCGCCAGCAGCCCAGTGGCTCCGGGACTAGCGGGAGCCGGGGAGCTGTTTTTT.